The clone carrying this TCR beta chain was picked up a small number of times. The antigen remains undetermined. Other nucleotide sequences from this sample produce the same CDR3. The data are from a study of T cell responses to AZD1222 COVID-19 vaccine. CDR3 length: 14 amino acids. Germline loops: CDR1 SGHRS, CDR2 YFSETQ. V was cut by 0 bases and J by 2 bases, with 9 bases left in between. Second-dose intervals of approximately 4 or approximately 12 weeks were pooled. General study results and limits: The study found vaccine-associated CD4 TCRs spanning spike, dominant at 160-218 and 743-854.

Only in-frame clones appear in the TCRdb table, and some are missing; sequencing was by immunoSEQ multiplex PCR. The sample includes 69,000 or so clones, about 90% of them seen just once. Material: peripheral blood, obtained 28 days after the second AZD1222 dose. The sequence came from an adult who received the AZD1222 COVID-19 vaccine. This chain joins TRBV5-1 and TRBJ2-7; D remains ambiguous. CDR3 sequence reads: CASSLVVQPYEQYF. CDR3 DNA sequence: TGCGCCAGCAGCTTGGTGGTACAGCCCTACGAGCAGTACTTC.